This record looks at one TCR beta chain sequence and its context. Its antigen is still unknown. This entry comes from a study of T-cell memory formation after mild COVID-19. Study-level information: TCR clustering was largely donor specific. Overall study findings and caveats: Several responding clones turned up in pre-infection memory, indicating that cross-reactive memory may have taken part. Clones contracting day 15 to 85 were balanced CD4/CD8; later expanders leaned CD4+.

Constant-segment primers served in 5'RACE that generated TCR alpha and TCR beta cDNA libraries bearing sample barcodes and UMIs. TCRdb reprocessed the 5' RACE reads with MiXCR, giving one entry per CDR3 protein. The sample carries some 300,000 distinct CDR3 sequences, 20% to 25% recorded once. The CDR3 contains 12 residues. Germline CDR1 is SGHVS and CDR2 is FQNEAQ. V lost 5 bases and J 13 bases, leaving 15 bases between the germline ends. Sequencing input: PBMCs or a T cell subset sorted from them (not recorded which). The sequence derives from a man aged 18 to 29 who had mild COVID-19 (a few samples of this study predate the infection). Cell type and time point are not known. V usage is TRBV7-8 and J usage is TRBJ2-1; D call uncertain. CDR3 nucleotides: TGTGCCAGCAGCCCCTCTCAGAATCCTCAGTTCTTC. This sequence encodes CASSPSQNPQFF.